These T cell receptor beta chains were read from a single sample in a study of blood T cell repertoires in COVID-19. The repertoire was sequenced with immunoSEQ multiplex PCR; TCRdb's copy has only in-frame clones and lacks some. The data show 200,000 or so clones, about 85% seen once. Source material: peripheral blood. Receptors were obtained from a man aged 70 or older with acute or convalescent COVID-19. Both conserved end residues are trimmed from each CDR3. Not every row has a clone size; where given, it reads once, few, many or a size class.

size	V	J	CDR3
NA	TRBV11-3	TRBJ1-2	ALRDSPSGYT
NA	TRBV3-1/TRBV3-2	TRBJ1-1	ASSDLQGNTEAF
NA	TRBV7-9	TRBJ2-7	ASSSATGLRHEQY
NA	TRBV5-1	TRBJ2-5	ASSSGGIETQY
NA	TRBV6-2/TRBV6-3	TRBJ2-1	ASSYETLSPF
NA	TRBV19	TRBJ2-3	ASSISGGTDTQY
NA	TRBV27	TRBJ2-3	ASSWGGASTDTQY
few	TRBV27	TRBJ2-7	ASSFQGQGSYEQY
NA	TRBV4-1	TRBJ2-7	ASSQQLSGEQY
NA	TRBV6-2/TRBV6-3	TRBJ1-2	ASSSPGQGTNYGYT
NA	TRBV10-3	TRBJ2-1	AISESIGTGLGNEQF
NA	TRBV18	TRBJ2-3	ASSPPGLAGGTDTQY
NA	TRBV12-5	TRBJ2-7	ASGLRLISSYEQY
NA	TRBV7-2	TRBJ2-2	ASSLSGRSGELF
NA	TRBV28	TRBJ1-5	ASSLGPQPQH
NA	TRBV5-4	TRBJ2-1	ASSLSSGTSYNEQF
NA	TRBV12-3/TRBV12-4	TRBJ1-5	ASSGQLSGAQH
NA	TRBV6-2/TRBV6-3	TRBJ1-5	ASSSSSAGQPQH
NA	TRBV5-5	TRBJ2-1	ASSLAPSGPYNEQF
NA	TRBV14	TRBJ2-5	ASSQDQARQTQY
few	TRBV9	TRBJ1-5	ASSPLIGTGGRQPQH
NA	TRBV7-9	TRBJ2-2	ASSLRSGVSNTGELF
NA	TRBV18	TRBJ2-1	ASSRPGQTGDEQF
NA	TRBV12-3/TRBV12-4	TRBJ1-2	ASSSTGIYGYT
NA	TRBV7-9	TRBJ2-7	ASSSPDRTYEQY
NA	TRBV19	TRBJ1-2	ASRRTGGELYGYT
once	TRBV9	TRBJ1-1	ASSVDQGLTEAF
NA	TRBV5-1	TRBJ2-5	ASSLDRTGNSLGTQY
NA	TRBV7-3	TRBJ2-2	ASIMGGEGLTSNTGELF
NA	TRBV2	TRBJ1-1	ASRDRGRLMNTEAF
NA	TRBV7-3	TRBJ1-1	ASSLTGGQGAEAF
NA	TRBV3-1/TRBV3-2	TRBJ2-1	ASSGTSGPYNEQF
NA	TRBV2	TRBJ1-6	ASLDRPLSNSPLH
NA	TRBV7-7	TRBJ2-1	ASSRGLDYNEQF
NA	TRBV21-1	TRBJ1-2	ASPPRANYGYT
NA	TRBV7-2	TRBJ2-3	ASSLGEGDTQY
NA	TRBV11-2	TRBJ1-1	ASSLVTGLMNTEAF
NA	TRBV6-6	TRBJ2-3	ASRFPGLAGVDTQY
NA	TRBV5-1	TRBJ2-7	ASKGTSVSYEQY
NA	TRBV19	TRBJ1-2	ASSPGTGSVSYGYT
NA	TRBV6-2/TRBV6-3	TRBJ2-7	ASSPSGHRGYEQY
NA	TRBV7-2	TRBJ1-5	ASSPTGNNQPQH
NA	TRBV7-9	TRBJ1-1	ASSPWGQMNTEAF
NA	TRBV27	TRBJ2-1	ASRRGNEQF
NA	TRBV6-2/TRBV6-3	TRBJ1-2	ASSYLDRPREGYT
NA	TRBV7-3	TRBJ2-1	ASSPPGLGGTEQF
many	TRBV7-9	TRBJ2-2	ASSLIGTGGVGGELF
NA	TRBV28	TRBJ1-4	ASSLIRGNEKLF
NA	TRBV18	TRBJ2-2	ASSPPFWTSAGELF
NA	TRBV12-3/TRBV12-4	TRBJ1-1	ASSLGGVTEAF
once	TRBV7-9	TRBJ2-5	ASSYRQGAGETQY
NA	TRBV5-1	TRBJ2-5	ASSWTGGETQY
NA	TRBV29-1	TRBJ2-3	SVRRIAGGADTQY
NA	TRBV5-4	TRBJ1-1	ASSFSRNTEAF